Here is one T cell receptor (beta chain) with its context. Its antigen is as yet unknown. The study sampled nominally healthy donors, though unrecorded immune exposures were likely. This sample was included in a study of cytomegalovirus exposure and HLA in healthy donors. Notes on the study in general: In a later analysis, HLA-associated TCR beta chains were more clonally expanded than equally common others. There were some public TCRs occurring in many donors, but most TCR sequences were rare.

The length of the CDR3 is 14 residues. V was shortened by 1 base and J by 4 bases, with 11 bases between the two germline ends. CDR1 and CDR2 from the germline V gene are MNHNY and SVGAGI (reference sequence). PCR used 60 Vbeta primers and 13 Jbeta primers. Sequencing was performed with immunoSEQ multiplex PCR; in TCRdb, only in-frame clones are kept and a portion is missing. The sample records 100,000 to 150,000 clones, around 78% being singletons. This TCR derives from a man in his forties in good health and CMV-seronegative. Sequencing was performed on PBMCs. The chain is built from TRBV6-6 and TRBJ2-7; D possibly corresponds to TRBD2 (6 bases). CDR3 sequence: CASSYFGSIYEQYF. The CDR3 nucleotides are TGTGCCAGCAGTTACTTCGGGAGCATATACGAGCAGTACTTC.